The 25 T cell receptor beta chains reported below all come from one sample, sequenced in a study of Ad26.COV2.S vaccination and SARS-CoV-2 variants. Treatment described: 19 received Ad26.COV2.S at low or high dose, single or two shots; a few received placebo; per-sample allocation not given. The study sampled participants on day 63 after the first vaccine or placebo injection. The repertoire was sequenced with immunoSEQ multiplex PCR; TCRdb's copy has only in-frame clones and lacks some. The sample includes about 320,000 clones, roughly 88% seen only once; the top ten take about 5.4%. The starting material was peripheral blood, obtained in a trial of Ad26.COV2.S vaccine versus placebo. All receptors derive from a person between 18 and 65 years old who received the Ad26.COV2.S COVID-19 vaccine or a placebo.

The rearrangement joins TRBV2 to TRBJ2-1, with 8 bases matching TRBD2. Germline V lookup: CDR1 SNHLY, CDR2 FYNNEI. V lost 8 bases, J lost 7 bases, and 13 bases stayed unmatched. CDR3 size: 15 residues. The CDR3: CASQAGGTSENEQFF. CDR3 bases: TGTGCCAGCCAGGCGGGAGGAACTTCGGAAAATGAGCAGTTCTTC.

The rearrangement joins TRBV6-2 or TRBV6-3 to TRBJ2-5, with D perhaps given as TRBD1 or TRBD2 (5 bases each). Germline lookup yields CDR1 MNHEY and CDR2 SVGEGT. The CDR3 contains 18 residues. V was cut by 5 bases and J by 5 bases, with 27 bases left in between. The CDR3 protein is CASSRHPGRRLAWETQYF. CDR3 DNA sequence: TGTGCCAGCAGTCGCCACCCGGGACGGCGGCTGGCTTGGGAGACCCAGTACTTC.

The V gene is TRBV6-2 or TRBV6-3, the J gene TRBJ2-7, with 11 bases matching TRBD2. The CDR3 runs 17 residues. Germline trimming cut 4 bases from V and 0 bases from J; bases unmatched to any gene: 8. The V gene's germline CDR1 is MNHEY and CDR2 SVGEGT. The CDR3 bases are TGTGCCAGCAGTTCCCTAGCGGGAGGCCCCCTCTCCTACGAGCAGTACGTC. Residues: CASSSLAGGPLSYEQYV.

The chain joins TRBV11-2 to TRBJ1-4; 7 nucleotides align to TRBD1. Losses at the gene ends were 5 bases for V and 4 bases for J; bases not matched to a gene: 10. The germline V gene has CDR1 SGHAT and CDR2 FQNNGV. The length of the CDR3 is 16 residues. This CDR3 is CASSPNKGGNNEKLFF. In DNA form, the CDR3 reads TGTGCCAGCAGCCCAAACAAAGGGGGCAATAATGAAAAACTGTTTTTT.

In its sample, this clone was seen once. V and J are TRBV5-6 and TRBJ1-5; no clear D gene. Germline V lookup: CDR1 SGHDT, CDR2 YYEEEE. Trimming shortened V by 2 bases and J by 1 base, and 7 bases separated the two germline ends. This CDR3 region has 14 residues. Written as DNA, the CDR3 is TGTGCCAGCAGCTTCTGGCTGAGCAATCAGCCCCAGCATTTT. Amino acids: CASSFWLSNQPQHF.

The rearrangement links TRBV6-1 to TRBJ2-7; D is ambiguous. CDR1 is MNHNS, CDR2 SASEGT, per germline. V was pared by 2 bases and J by 3 bases, with 8 bases between. This CDR3 has 13 amino acids. The CDR3 reads CASSEWPHYEQYF. The CDR3 region has the DNA TGTGCCAGCAGTGAATGGCCTCACTACGAGCAGTACTTC.

As DNA, the CDR3 is TGCGCCAGCAGCAACTACAGGGGGAACACTGAAGCTTTCTTT. Translation: CASSNYRGNTEAFF. The rearrangement joins TRBV5-1 to TRBJ1-1; 7 nucleotides align to TRBD1. The CDR3 contains 14 residues. V lost 4 bases and J lost 1; bases outside the gene matches: 4. Germline V gene data show CDR1 as SGHRS and CDR2 as YFSETQ.

V usage is TRBV7-9 and J usage is TRBJ1-4, with a weak D call TRBD1 (5 bases). The CDR3 runs 14 residues. CDR1 is SEHNR, CDR2 FQNEAQ, per germline (reference sequence). The V gene lost 5 bases and the J gene lost 6 bases, with 13 bases spanning the gap. CDR3 sequence reads: CASSAPGTDEKLFF. CDR3 bases: TGTGCCAGCAGCGCCCCAGGGACGGATGAAAAACTGTTTTTT.

This clone has just one count. The gene calls are TRBV5-5 and TRBJ2-6; D unresolved. This CDR3 contains 14 residues. Germline lookup yields CDR1 SGHKS and CDR2 YYEKEE (reference sequence). The V end lost 4 bases, the J end lost 0 bases, and 5 bases lay between the germline ends. The CDR3 nucleotides are TGTGCCAGCAGCACCGACTCTGGGGCCAACGTCCTGACTTTC. Encoded protein: CASSTDSGANVLTF.

This clone showed up just a few times. V and J are TRBV19 and TRBJ2-7; the D gene is possibly TRBD1 (5 bases). This CDR3 region has 13 residues. V was shortened by 3 bases and J by 1 base, with 7 bases between the two germline ends. Germline V gives CDR1 LNHDA, CDR2 SQIVND (reference sequence). The CDR3 DNA is TGTGCCAGTAGTATTCAGGGTTCCTACGAGCAGTACTTC. It encodes CASSIQGSYEQYF. Together with reference TRBV19 and TRBJ2-7, the CDR3 gives the full variable domain: DGGITQSPKYLFRKEGQNVTLSCEQNLNHDAMYWYRQDPGQGLRLIYYSQIVNDFQKGDIAEGYSVSREKKESFPLTVTSAQKNPTAFYLCASSIQGSYEQYFGPGTRLTVT.

This clone was seen only once. The chain couples TRBV28 to TRBJ1-2; no clear D gene. V was cut by 9 bases and J by 0 bases, with 11 bases left in between. The germline V gene has CDR1 MDHEN and CDR2 SYDVKM. The CDR3 has 13 residues. CDR3 protein: CASTTVPNYGYTF. DNA for the CDR3: TGTGCCAGTACAACAGTCCCTAACTATGGCTACACCTTC.

V and J are TRBV7-8 and TRBJ1-2; TRBD1 aligns across 7 bases. With V trimmed by 2 bases and J by 8 bases, 11 bases remained unmatched. CDR1 is SGHVS and CDR2 is FQNEAQ in the germline V gene. The CDR3 runs to 15 residues. CDR3 region: CASSLSPGQIYGYTF. CDR3 sequence (DNA): TGTGCCAGCAGCTTATCTCCGGGACAGATATACGGCTACACCTTC.

The CDR3 DNA reads TGTGCCAGCAGTTACTGGCCCGGAGAGGATACGCAGTATTTT. Amino acids: CASSYWPGEDTQYF. This chain links TRBV6-2 or TRBV6-3 with TRBJ2-3; D not resolved. The CDR3 is 14 residues long. V was clipped by 1 base and J by 6 bases, with 11 bases between them. The germline V gene encodes CDR1 MNHEY and CDR2 SVGEGT.

The chain recombines TRBV3-1 (or the pseudogene TRBV3-2) with TRBJ1-2; 10 positions agree with TRBD1. J gave up 12 bases and V 1 base, and 11 bases lay outside the gene matches. The length of the CDR3 is 15 residues. Germline assignment: CDR1 LGHDT and CDR2 YNNKEL (reference sequence). CDR3 in amino acids: CASSQVDRGSPFHTF. The CDR3 DNA reads as TGTGCCAGCAGCCAAGTGGACAGGGGGTCACCCTTCCACACCTTC.

The chain combines TRBV7-9 with TRBJ1-4, with TRBD1 matching 7 bases. Germline CDR1 reads SEHNR; CDR2 reads FQNEAQ (reference sequence). Trimming removed 3 bases from V and 8 bases from J; junction bases left unmatched: 9. CDR3 length: 15 amino acids. This chain's CDR3 is CASSFATGDGEKLFF. In DNA form, the CDR3 reads TGTGCCAGCAGCTTCGCCACAGGGGACGGGGAAAAACTGTTTTTT.

This sequence joins TRBV7-2 and TRBJ2-1; no definite D call. The CDR3 loop spans 14 amino acids. V was cut by 4 bases and J by 6 bases, with 13 bases left in between. Germline V CDR1 and CDR2: SGHTA, FQGNSA. CDR3 DNA: TGTGCCAGCAGCTACCATTGGAACGTCAATGAGCAGTTCTTC. This codes for CASSYHWNVNEQFF.

The chain uses TRBV11-3 and TRBJ2-7; 9 positions agree with TRBD1. The CDR3 is 15 amino acids. The V gene's germline CDR1 is SGHNT and CDR2 YENEEA. The ends lost 5 bases at V and 4 bases at J; junction bases unmatched: 9. The CDR3: CASSPGGDRDYEQYV. CDR3 coding DNA: TGTGCCAGCAGCCCCGGCGGGGACAGGGATTACGAGCAGTACGTC.

The chain couples TRBV27 to TRBJ2-7; possible D gene TRBD2, 5 bases. The V gene's germline CDR1 is MNHEY and CDR2 SMNVEV (reference sequence). V was shortened by 4 bases and J by 7 bases, with 14 bases between the two germline ends. The CDR3 consists of 13 residues. CDR3 protein: CASSYPTSGEQYF. For the CDR3, the DNA is TGTGCCAGCAGTTACCCGACGTCGGGGGAGCAGTACTTC.

The chain uses TRBV7-2 and TRBJ2-3; 7 nucleotides align to TRBD2. Per germline, CDR1 SGHTA and CDR2 FQGNSA. This CDR3 is 17 amino acids long. Trimming took 0 bases from V and 0 from J; bases not matched to a gene: 6. The CDR3 is CASSLAWASGSTDTQYF. CDR3 coding DNA: TGTGCCAGCAGCTTAGCATGGGCTAGCGGAAGCACAGATACGCAGTATTTT. Full variable domain (remainder filled in from reference TRBV7-2 and TRBJ2-3): GAGVSQSPSNKVTEKGKDVELRCDPISGHTALYWYRQSLGQGLEFLIYFQGNSAPDKSGLPSDRFSAERTGGSVSTLTIQRTQQEDSAVYLCASSLAWASGSTDTQYFGPGTRLTVL.

The CDR3 nucleotides are TGTGCCAGCAGCAAAGTAGGGGCCCTGAACACTGAAGCTTTCTTT. This translates into CASSKVGALNTEAFF. The V call is TRBV21-1, the J call TRBJ1-1; TRBD1, as called in the table, went unchecked against the DNA. TRBV21-1 represents a pseudogene. CDR3 length equals 15 residues.

The chain couples TRBV3-1 (or the pseudogene TRBV3-2) to TRBJ2-1, with D tentatively TRBD2 (5 bases). Trimming removed 1 base from V and 13 bases from J, with 14 bases in between. Per germline, CDR1 LGHDT and CDR2 YNNKEL (reference sequence). CDR3 length: 13 residues. In nucleotides, the CDR3 is TGTGCCAGCAGCCAAGCTGAGTACGGGGAACAGTTCTTC. Protein: CASSQAEYGEQFF.

This clone has just one count. This rearrangement joins TRBV11-3 to TRBJ2-2, with D unresolved. V shed 3 bases and J shed 3 bases, with 11 bases lying between them. The CDR3 runs to 15 residues. CDR1 is SGHNT, CDR2 YENEEA, per germline. For the CDR3, the DNA is TGTGCCAGCAGCTTCGAGGTTTGGGACACCGGGGAGCTGTTTTTT. Translated, it gives CASSFEVWDTGELFF.

V and J are TRBV7-2 and TRBJ2-3; D unclear. CDR1 SGHTA and CDR2 FQGNSA come from the germline V gene. Trimming pared 2 bases from V and 6 bases from J, leaving 9 bases between. The CDR3 is 13 amino acids. The CDR3 DNA reads as TGTGCCAGCAGCTTACCCCCCTGGGATACGCAGTATTTT. Amino acids: CASSLPPWDTQYF.

The rearrangement joins TRBV27 to TRBJ2-2; 11 bases fit TRBD2. Germline V gives CDR1 MNHEY, CDR2 SMNVEV (reference sequence). The junction had 10 bases not matched to a gene; V was cut back by 4 bases and J by 6 bases. The length of the CDR3 is 17 residues. CDR3 loop: CASSSVNLAGGPGELFF. The CDR3 DNA reads as TGTGCCAGCAGTTCCGTCAATCTAGCGGGAGGTCCCGGGGAGCTGTTTTTT.

The chain employs TRBV19 and TRBJ2-1; 10 positions agree with TRBD2. The CDR3 has 16 amino acids. J lost 9 bases, V lost 4 bases, and 12 bases had no gene match. Germline CDR1 is LNHDA and CDR2 is SQIVND (reference sequence). This CDR3 is CASSTPTGLAIGEQFF. The CDR3 nucleotides are TGTGCCAGTAGTACCCCCACGGGACTAGCGATAGGTGAGCAGTTCTTC.